What follows are 8 T cell receptor beta chains derived from one specimen sequenced in a study of control samples from healthy donors and cancer patients. The assay was immunoSEQ multiplex PCR, and TCRdb's table has in-frame clones only and misses some. The table has 100,000 to 150,000 clones, 70% to 90% seen once; the top ten hold over 2.5%. Sequenced: blood. The receptors originated from a man aged 60 to 75 in good health.

This clone was counted a single time. The chain carries TRBV28 and TRBJ2-6; D call uncertain. With 6 bases removed from V and 0 bases from J, the gap between germline ends came to 9 bases. Germline lookup yields CDR1 MDHEN and CDR2 SYDVKM. The CDR3 contains 15 residues. The CDR3 loop reads CASRPAFSGANVLTF. The CDR3 region has the DNA TGTGCCAGCAGACCTGCGTTCTCTGGGGCCAACGTCCTGACTTTC.

The V and J genes are TRBV7-9 and TRBJ1-2; no clear D gene. Germline CDR1 SEHNR, CDR2 FQNEAQ (reference sequence). The V and J ends lost 0 bases and 7 bases respectively, with 12 bases between them. This CDR3 has 14 amino acids. The CDR3 protein is CASSLAWGSGGYTF. In DNA, the CDR3 is TGTGCCAGCAGCTTAGCGTGGGGAAGTGGTGGCTACACCTTC. Based on the CDR3 plus reference TRBV7-9 and TRBJ1-2, the full variable domain is DTGVSQNPRHKITKRGQNVTFRCDPISEHNRLYWYRQTLGQGPEFLTYFQNEAQLEKSRLLSDRFSAERPKGSFSTLEIQRTEQGDSAMYLCASSLAWGSGGYTFGSGTRLTVV.

The chain joins TRBV7-2 to TRBJ1-2; no firm D call. The germline CDR1 and CDR2 sequences are SGHTA and FQGNSA. Trimming took 3 bases from V and 4 from J, leaving 6 bases between them. The CDR3 sequence is 12 residues long. The CDR3 nucleotides are TGTGCCAGCAGCTTCAGAAGCTATGGCTACACCTTC. It is translated as CASSFRSYGYTF.

The chain recombines TRBV18 with TRBJ2-5, with D unclear. The CDR3 contains 11 residues. The V gene's germline CDR1 is KGHSH and CDR2 LQKENI. Trimming left V 1 base short and J 3 bases short, with 0 bases between. CDR3 loop: CASSPQETQYF. The CDR3 nucleotides read TGTGCCAGCTCACCACAAGAGACCCAGTACTTC.

Here the CDR3 reads CASRRTTGSHGYTF. For the CDR3, the DNA is TGTGCCAGCAGGCGTACGACAGGATCTCATGGCTACACCTTC. The V call is TRBV28, the J call TRBJ1-2; TRBD1 is a possible D gene (6 bases). With 6 bases removed from V and 6 bases from J, the gap between germline ends came to 17 bases. CDR3 length: 14 residues. From germline, CDR1 is MDHEN and CDR2 SYDVKM.

In this sample, this clone turned up once. The chain carries TRBV6-5 and TRBJ2-5, with 9 bases matching TRBD1. This CDR3 comprises 13 residues. V lost 7 bases, J lost 5 bases, and 5 bases stayed unmatched. The V gene's germline CDR1 is MNHEY and CDR2 SVGAGI. Written as DNA, the CDR3 is TGTGCCAGCACCCGGGACAGGGACGAGACCCAGTACTTC. It yields the protein CASTRDRDETQYF.

The chain recombines TRBV27 with TRBJ1-3, with D unclear. V lost 3 bases to trimming and J lost 0 bases, with 6 bases between them. Germline CDR1 and CDR2: MNHEY and SMNVEV (reference sequence). The CDR3 runs 14 residues. CDR3 amino acids: CASSFKPSGNTIYF. The CDR3 nucleotides are TGTGCCAGCAGTTTCAAGCCCTCTGGAAACACCATATATTTT.

The J gene is TRBJ1-4, the V gene TRBV7-2; the D gene is possibly TRBD1 (5 bases). The CDR3 covers 14 residues. Trimming left V 4 bases short and J 3 bases short, with 9 bases between. In germline, CDR1 is SGHTA, CDR2 FQGNSA. The CDR3 loop is CASSSGLSNEKLFF. DNA for the CDR3: TGTGCCAGCAGCTCAGGGCTGTCTAATGAAAAACTGTTTTTT.